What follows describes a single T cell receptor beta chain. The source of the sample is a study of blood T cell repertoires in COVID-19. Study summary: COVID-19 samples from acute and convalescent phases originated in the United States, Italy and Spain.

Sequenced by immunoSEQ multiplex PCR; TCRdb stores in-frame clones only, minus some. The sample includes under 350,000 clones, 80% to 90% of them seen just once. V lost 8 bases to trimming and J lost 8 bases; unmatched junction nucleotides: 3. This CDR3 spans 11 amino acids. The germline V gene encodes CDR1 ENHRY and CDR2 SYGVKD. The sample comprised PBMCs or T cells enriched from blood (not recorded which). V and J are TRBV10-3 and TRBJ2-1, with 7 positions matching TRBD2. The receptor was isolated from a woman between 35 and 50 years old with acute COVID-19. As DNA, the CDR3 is TGTGCCATCGGGGGAGGGGATGAGCAGTTCTTC. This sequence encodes CAIGGGDEQFF.